Included here is one TCR beta chain sequence, with context. Per the study methods: Using reference gene primer amplification, nucleated cell counts were estimated. Only in-frame clones appear in the TCRdb table, and some are missing; sequencing was by immunoSEQ multiplex PCR. V, J and clone size derive from that table, while D and trimming were established from the DNA sequence. Among around 110,000 clones listed, approximately 90% were seen once. These data originate in a study of blood T cell repertoires in COVID-19. Study summary: Italy, Spain and the United States were the sources of the convalescent and acute COVID-19 samples. The analysed material was cDNA or gDNA that came from T cells, B-cell-depleted T cells, or PBMCs.

Unmatched junction bases numbered 2, after V lost 2 bases and J lost 5 bases. This CDR3 spans 15 amino acids. Germline-derived CDR1 and CDR2 are MGHRA and YSYEKL. The chain employs TRBV4-1 and TRBJ2-5; the match to TRBD2 covers 13 bases. The clonotype originates from a man aged 40-55 years with acute or convalescent COVID-19. Input material: peripheral blood. CDR3 protein: CASSQRLAGGETQYF. The CDR3 DNA follows: TGCGCCAGCAGCCAACGACTAGCGGGGGGTGAGACCCAGTACTTC.